Shown below are 16 T cell receptor beta chains from a single sample sequenced in a study of T cell responses to AZD1222 COVID-19 vaccine. The repertoire was sequenced with immunoSEQ multiplex PCR; TCRdb's copy has only in-frame clones and lacks some. This sample yields about 170,000 clones, of which over 85% are seen a single time; about 3.9% belongs to the top ten. Sample: peripheral blood, taken on day 0 of AZD1222 vaccination. The receptors here all came from an adult in good health.

This chain connects TRBV18 to TRBJ1-3; TRBD1 might be the D (5 bases). Trimming removed 2 bases at V and 9 bases at J, with 17 bases between. This CDR3 has 15 residues. Germline assignment: CDR1 KGHSH and CDR2 LQKENI. CDR3 region: CASSPGAAMFSTIYF. DNA of the CDR3: TGTGCCAGCTCACCAGGGGCCGCGATGTTTAGCACCATATATTTT.

This rearrangement joins TRBV6-5 to TRBJ1-2, with 8 bases that match TRBD1. This CDR3 has 16 amino acids. The V gene end was trimmed by 0 bases and the J gene end by 6 bases; junction bases not matched to a gene: 9. Germline CDR1 MNHEY, CDR2 SVGAGI. In DNA form, the CDR3 reads TGTGCCAGCAGTTACTCGAAGGCAGGGGGCATGGATGGCTACACCTTC. It codes for CASSYSKAGGMDGYTF.

This chain links TRBV11-2 with TRBJ2-7; D gene unclear. This CDR3 comprises 14 residues. Germline CDR1 is SGHAT and CDR2 is FQNNGV. Trimming left V 2 bases short and J 0 bases short, with 8 bases between. In DNA form, the CDR3 reads TGTGCCAGCAGCTTAATTGCGTACTCCTACGAGCAGTACTTC. Protein: CASSLIAYSYEQYF.

The chain links TRBV18 to TRBJ2-3; D unresolved. CDR3 length: 13 amino acids. Germline V gene sequence: CDR1 KGHSH, CDR2 LQKENI. Trimming pared 0 bases from V and 2 bases from J, leaving 3 bases between. DNA for the CDR3: TGTGCCAGCTCACCACCGGCCACAGATACGCAGTATTTT. Amino acids: CASSPPATDTQYF. Drawing the rest from reference TRBV18 and TRBJ2-3, the complete variable domain is NAGVMQNPRHLVRRRGQEARLRCSPMKGHSHVYWYRQLPEEGLKFMVYLQKENIIDESGMPKERFSAEFPKEGPSILRIQQVVRGDSAAYFCASSPPATDTQYFGPGTRLTVL.

The V gene is TRBV7-9, the J gene TRBJ2-7; TRBD1 is a possible D gene (5 bases). Germline V lookup: CDR1 SEHNR, CDR2 FQNEAQ (reference sequence). The germline V and J ends were trimmed by 0 bases and 3 bases, with 9 bases remaining between them. The CDR3 is made up of 14 amino acids. As DNA, the CDR3 is TGTGCCAGCAGCTTAGCAGGGGTAAGCTACGAGCAGTACTTC. This sequence encodes CASSLAGVSYEQYF.

Only a few counts were recorded for this clone. The chain carries TRBV9 and TRBJ1-1; D is possibly TRBD1 (6 bases). Germline CDR1 SGDLS, CDR2 YYNGEE. Trimming shortened V by 0 bases and J by 7 bases, and 16 bases separated the two germline ends. This CDR3 is built from 15 residues. CDR3 sequence reads: CASSVVAGEVGEAFF. The CDR3 region has the DNA TGTGCCAGCAGCGTAGTCGCAGGGGAAGTTGGTGAAGCTTTCTTT.

This clone appeared a few times. The rearrangement uses TRBV5-4 and TRBJ1-6; no definite D call. Trimming left V 2 bases short and J 0 bases short, with 6 bases between. This CDR3 has 15 residues. The germline CDR1 and CDR2 sequences are SGHNT and YYREEE (reference sequence). Here the CDR3 DNA reads TGTGCCAGCAGCTTTCACAGCTCCTATAATTCACCCCTCCACTTT. Translation: CASSFHSSYNSPLHF.

The chain is built from TRBV5-4 and TRBJ1-1, with D unclear. Trimming took 2 bases from V and 0 from J, leaving 14 bases between them. The CDR3 spans 16 residues. CDR1 is SGHNT and CDR2 is YYREEE in the germline V gene (reference sequence). The CDR3 DNA is TGTGCCAGCAGCTTCCGACGGATACTCATGAACACTGAAGCTTTCTTT. Translating gives CASSFRRILMNTEAFF.

This chain links TRBV18 with TRBJ1-1; D remains ambiguous. Deletions cut 2 bases from V and 4 bases from J, with 11 bases between. Germline-derived CDR1 and CDR2 are KGHSH and LQKENI. This CDR3 comprises 14 residues. In DNA, the CDR3 is TGTGCCAGCTCACCAGTTATTTTAGGCACTGAAGCTTTCTTT. Its protein is CASSPVILGTEAFF.

V is TRBV5-5 and J is TRBJ1-5, with 10 bases identical to TRBD1. Looked up from germline, CDR1 is SGHKS and CDR2 is YYEKEE (reference sequence). The V segment lost 5 bases and the J segment 1 base; nucleotides outside the gene matches: 9. CDR3 length equals 17 residues. CDR3 sequence reads: CASSSGTGVGSNQPQHF. The CDR3 nucleotides are TGTGCCAGCAGTTCCGGGACAGGGGTTGGGAGCAATCAGCCCCAGCATTTT.

The V and J genes are TRBV15 and TRBJ2-1; 7 nucleotides align to TRBD2. The CDR3 spans 18 residues. With V trimmed by 0 bases and J by 1 base, 9 bases remained unmatched. CDR1 is LNHNV and CDR2 is YYDKDF in the germline V gene (reference sequence). CDR3 nucleotides: TGTGCCACCAGCAGAGATCCCCCCCTAGCGGATTCCTACAATGAGCAGTTCTTC. It specifies CATSRDPPLADSYNEQFF.

The chain carries TRBV5-6 and TRBJ1-1; a weak D match, TRBD1 (5 bases). The CDR3 runs to 17 residues. Germline V CDR1 and CDR2: SGHDT, YYEEEE. Deletions cut 3 bases from V and 4 bases from J, with 22 bases between. CDR3 residues: CASSSRKGRHRGTEAFF. The CDR3 coding sequence is TGTGCCAGCAGCTCCCGAAAGGGGAGGCATCGCGGCACTGAAGCTTTCTTT.

CDR3 region: CASGGGTSADTQYF. CDR3 DNA sequence: TGTGCCAGCGGGGGCGGGACTAGTGCAGATACGCAGTATTTT. The rearrangement joins TRBV5-6 to TRBJ2-3; 8 bases map to TRBD2. J gave up 4 bases and V 7 bases, and 8 bases lay outside the gene matches. CDR3 length: 14 residues. Germline-derived CDR1 and CDR2 are SGHDT and YYEEEE.

V and J are TRBV11-2 and TRBJ2-3, with D unclear. The CDR3 spans 12 residues. Trimming cost V 4 bases and J 13 bases, with 15 bases left between them. Germline CDR1 SGHAT, CDR2 FQNNGV. CDR3 protein: CASSSVRLEKYF. The CDR3 bases are TGTGCCAGCAGCTCCGTACGGCTAGAAAAGTATTTT.

The gene calls are TRBV29-1 and TRBJ1-1, with D uncertain. Per germline, CDR1 SQVTM and CDR2 ANQGSEA. V was shortened by 0 bases and J by 6 bases, with 14 bases between the two germline ends. There are 14 residues in the CDR3. The CDR3 nucleotides read TGCAGCGTTGAAGATCAGAGACCCCATCCTGAAGCTTTCTTT. This codes for CSVEDQRPHPEAFF.

This chain uses TRBV19 with TRBJ2-7; 9 bases map to TRBD1. The CDR3 is 15 residues long. V shed 1 base and J 7 bases; nucleotides not matched to a gene: 8. From germline, CDR1 is LNHDA and CDR2 SQIVND (reference sequence). The CDR3 sequence: CASSIVRTGVGEQYF. Written as DNA, the CDR3 is TGTGCCAGTAGTATAGTCAGGACAGGGGTTGGGGAGCAGTACTTC.